These T cell receptor beta chains were read from a single sample in a study of T cell repertoires in cytomegalovirus infection. MiXCR was run by TCRdb on the reads, yielding one entry per CDR3 protein. The table lists 630,000 or so distinct CDR3 sequences, approximately 24% of them singletons, with approximately 8% in the top ten. Specimen: CD8+ T cells from PBMCs. These receptors were collected from a human donor in good health (CMV status not recorded). Some clones in this sample may be carry-over from other donors' samples. Each CDR3 is given with its conserved first and last residue. The D gene is left open where the match is weak. Clone size is not always given. Where it is, it says once, few, many or a class for expanded clones.

clone size: many; V gene: TRBV7-2; D gene: .; J gene: TRBJ2-1; CDR3 protein: CASSLSLHEQFF; CDR3 DNA: TGTGCCAGCAGCCTTTCCCTCCATGAGCAGTTCTTC
clone size: many; V gene: TRBV7-6; D gene: .; J gene: TRBJ2-5; CDR3 protein: CASSPRRRETQYF; CDR3 DNA: TGTGCCAGCAGCCCGAGGCGGCGGGAGACCCAGTACTTC
clone size: few; V gene: TRBV14; D gene: .; J gene: TRBJ2-5; CDR3 protein: CASSQGSDEETQYF; CDR3 DNA: TGTGCCAGCAGCCAAGGATCGGACGAAGAGACCCAGTACTTC
clone size: .; V gene: TRBV5-6; D gene: .; J gene: TRBJ2-5; CDR3 protein: CASSLGSAGAQETQYF; CDR3 DNA: TGTGCCAGCAGCTTGGGATCGGCGGGGGCACAAGAGACCCAGTACTTC
clone size: few; V gene: TRBV11-3; D gene: .; J gene: TRBJ2-1; CDR3 protein: CASSNPGRGSYNEQFF; CDR3 DNA: TGTGCCAGCAGCAACCCGGGCCGAGGCTCCTACAATGAGCAGTTCTTC
clone size: few; V gene: TRBV28; D gene: .; J gene: TRBJ2-2; CDR3 protein: CASSFDRTGELFF; CDR3 DNA: TGTGCCAGCAGTTTTGATCGCACCGGGGAGCTGTTTTTT
clone size: .; V gene: TRBV7-4; D gene: .; J gene: TRBJ1-5; CDR3 protein: CVSSFSNQPQHF; CDR3 DNA: TGTGTCAGCAGCTTTAGCAATCAGCCCCAGCATTTT
clone size: few; V gene: TRBV3-1; D gene: TRBD1; J gene: TRBJ1-1; CDR3 protein: CASSSGGLLTEAFF; CDR3 DNA: TGTGCCAGCAGCTCAGGGGGATTGTTGACTGAAGCTTTCTTT
clone size: many; V gene: TRBV6-5; D gene: .; J gene: TRBJ1-1; CDR3 protein: CASSYTGATEAFF; CDR3 DNA: TGTGCCAGCAGTTACACGGGGGCCACTGAAGCTTTCTTT
clone size: .; V gene: TRBV14; D gene: .; J gene: TRBJ2-2; CDR3 protein: CASSQGWTIGELFF; CDR3 DNA: TGTGCCAGCAGCCAAGGATGGACAATCGGGGAGCTGTTTTTT
clone size: few; V gene: TRBV5-8; D gene: .; J gene: TRBJ1-4; CDR3 protein: CASREDSLNEKLFF; CDR3 DNA: TGTGCCAGCAGGGAGGACAGTTTGAATGAAAAACTGTTTTTT
clone size: few; V gene: TRBV19; D gene: TRBD1; J gene: TRBJ1-1; CDR3 protein: CASSMGDRGTEAFF; CDR3 DNA: TGTGCCAGTAGTATGGGGGACAGGGGAACTGAAGCTTTCTTT
clone size: few; V gene: TRBV20-1; D gene: .; J gene: TRBJ1-1; CDR3 protein: CSALGGMNPEAFF; CDR3 DNA: TGCAGTGCTTTAGGGGGTATGAACCCTGAAGCTTTCTTT
clone size: few; V gene: TRBV28; D gene: .; J gene: TRBJ2-3; CDR3 protein: CASSLQGFGTDTQYF; CDR3 DNA: TGTGCCAGCAGTTTACAGGGATTCGGGACAGATACGCAGTATTTT
clone size: .; V gene: TRBV6-6; D gene: .; J gene: TRBJ1-2; CDR3 protein: CASSHPGLSYGYTF; CDR3 DNA: TGTGCCAGCAGTCACCCCGGTCTTTCGTATGGCTACACCTTC
clone size: many; V gene: TRBV7-2; D gene: .; J gene: TRBJ1-4; CDR3 protein: CASSTRHGREKLFF; CDR3 DNA: TGTGCCAGCAGCACCCGACACGGGCGGGAAAAACTGTTTTTT
clone size: many; V gene: TRBV5-1; D gene: .; J gene: TRBJ1-1; CDR3 protein: CASRQGTEAFF; CDR3 DNA: TGTGCCAGCAGGCAGGGCACTGAAGCTTTCTTT
clone size: .; V gene: TRBV29-1; D gene: .; J gene: TRBJ2-6; CDR3 protein: CSVGTFSGANVLTF; CDR3 DNA: TGCAGCGTTGGAACCTTCTCTGGGGCCAACGTCCTGACTTTC
clone size: .; V gene: TRBV20-1; D gene: .; J gene: TRBJ1-2; CDR3 protein: CSARYRLLYGYTF; CDR3 DNA: TGCAGTGCTAGGTACAGGCTCCTCTATGGCTACACCTTC
clone size: .; V gene: TRBV12-3/TRBV12-4; D gene: .; J gene: TRBJ2-3; CDR3 protein: CASTLLGTTDTQYF; CDR3 DNA: TGTGCCAGCACCTTATTAGGGACCACAGATACGCAGTATTTT
clone size: .; V gene: TRBV29-1; D gene: .; J gene: TRBJ1-1; CDR3 protein: CSVGVYEAFF; CDR3 DNA: TGCAGCGTTGGGGTCTATGAAGCTTTCTTT
clone size: few; V gene: TRBV6-5; D gene: .; J gene: TRBJ1-3; CDR3 protein: CASSYSGGSGNTIYF; CDR3 DNA: TGTGCCAGCAGTTACTCGGGGGGCTCTGGAAACACCATATATTTT
clone size: .; V gene: TRBV2; D gene: .; J gene: TRBJ2-7; CDR3 protein: CASSEGPQAGHYEQYF; CDR3 DNA: TGTGCCAGCAGTGAGGGGCCCCAGGCCGGGCACTACGAGCAGTACTTC
clone size: many; V gene: TRBV5-4; D gene: TRBD1; J gene: TRBJ1-6; CDR3 protein: CASTSFGTGLNSPLHF; CDR3 DNA: TGTGCCAGCACCTCCTTCGGGACAGGCCTGAATTCACCCCTCCACTTT
clone size: few; V gene: TRBV10-3; D gene: TRBD1; J gene: TRBJ1-5; CDR3 protein: CAISVGQGDQPQHF; CDR3 DNA: TGTGCCATCAGTGTGGGACAGGGGGATCAGCCCCAGCATTTT
clone size: .; V gene: TRBV7-3; D gene: TRBD2; J gene: TRBJ2-1; CDR3 protein: CASSLTGLADPSYNEQFF; CDR3 DNA: TGTGCCAGCAGCTTAACAGGACTAGCGGACCCGTCTTACAATGAGCAGTTCTTC
clone size: few; V gene: TRBV7-9; D gene: TRBD1; J gene: TRBJ2-2; CDR3 protein: CASSRRGRPANTGELFF; CDR3 DNA: TGTGCCAGCAGCCGCAGGGGGCGACCGGCGAACACCGGGGAGCTGTTTTTT
clone size: many; V gene: TRBV7-2; D gene: .; J gene: TRBJ2-5; CDR3 protein: CASSSDLSGETQYF; CDR3 DNA: TGTGCCAGCAGCTCCGATCTTAGCGGCGAGACCCAGTACTTC
clone size: .; V gene: TRBV6-5; D gene: .; J gene: TRBJ2-3; CDR3 protein: CASRQQTSASTDTQYF; CDR3 DNA: TGTGCCAGCAGGCAGCAGACTTCTGCTAGCACAGATACGCAGTATTTT
clone size: .; V gene: TRBV9; D gene: TRBD1; J gene: TRBJ2-1; CDR3 protein: CASSPMDRPYNEQFF; CDR3 DNA: TGTGCCAGCAGCCCTATGGACAGGCCATACAATGAGCAGTTCTTC
clone size: few; V gene: TRBV6-8; D gene: TRBD2; J gene: TRBJ2-1; CDR3 protein: CASRISGASGGGYNEQFF; CDR3 DNA: TGTGCCAGCAGGATTAGTGGGGCTAGCGGGGGGGGGTACAATGAGCAGTTCTTC
clone size: few; V gene: TRBV9; D gene: TRBD1; J gene: TRBJ1-1; CDR3 protein: CASSQVAGGNTEAFF; CDR3 DNA: TGTGCCAGCAGCCAGGTGGCAGGGGGAAACACTGAAGCTTTCTTT
clone size: once; V gene: TRBV29-1; D gene: .; J gene: TRBJ2-7; CDR3 protein: CSVELTEPRIEATYEQYF; CDR3 DNA: TGCAGCGTTGAATTGACCGAGCCACGTATAGAGGCAACCTACGAGCAGTACTTC
clone size: few; V gene: TRBV28; D gene: .; J gene: TRBJ1-2; CDR3 protein: CASSVRDGTYGYTF; CDR3 DNA: TGTGCCAGCAGTGTCCGGGACGGTACATATGGCTACACCTTC
clone size: .; V gene: TRBV20-1; D gene: .; J gene: TRBJ1-5; CDR3 protein: CSARPRGANQPQHF; CDR3 DNA: TGCAGTGCTAGGCCGAGGGGGGCGAATCAGCCCCAGCATTTT
clone size: .; V gene: TRBV6-2/TRBV6-3; D gene: .; J gene: TRBJ2-5; CDR3 protein: CASSYSMAGDETQYF; CDR3 DNA: TGTGCCAGCAGTTACTCGATGGCAGGGGATGAGACCCAGTACTTC
clone size: .; V gene: TRBV29-1; D gene: .; J gene: TRBJ1-1; CDR3 protein: CSEEGLTGEAFF; CDR3 DNA: TGCAGCGAGGAAGGCTTGACAGGTGAAGCTTTCTTT
clone size: .; V gene: TRBV2; D gene: TRBD1; J gene: TRBJ2-2; CDR3 protein: CAIPGQEYTGELFF; CDR3 DNA: TGTGCCATCCCGGGACAGGAATACACCGGGGAGCTGTTTTTT
clone size: few; V gene: TRBV27; D gene: .; J gene: TRBJ1-3; CDR3 protein: CASSSRQSKGNTIYF; CDR3 DNA: TGTGCCAGCAGTTCTCGACAGAGTAAAGGAAACACCATATATTTT
clone size: .; V gene: TRBV28; D gene: .; J gene: TRBJ2-2; CDR3 protein: CASSLASGYKAGELFF; CDR3 DNA: TGTGCCAGCAGTTTAGCTTCGGGTTATAAGGCCGGGGAGCTGTTTTTT
clone size: many; V gene: TRBV7-8; D gene: .; J gene: TRBJ2-3; CDR3 protein: CASSFALAKSTDTQYF; CDR3 DNA: TGTGCCAGCAGCTTCGCCCTAGCGAAGAGCACAGATACGCAGTATTTT
clone size: .; V gene: TRBV25-1; D gene: TRBD1; J gene: TRBJ1-2; CDR3 protein: CASSESITGGDGYTF; CDR3 DNA: TGTGCCAGCAGTGAATCGATCACAGGGGGGGATGGCTACACCTTC
clone size: .; V gene: TRBV6-2/TRBV6-3; D gene: .; J gene: TRBJ2-3; CDR3 protein: CASSYSGQETDTQYF; CDR3 DNA: TGTGCCAGCAGTTACTCTGGCCAGGAGACAGATACGCAGTATTTT
clone size: .; V gene: TRBV7-9; D gene: .; J gene: TRBJ1-1; CDR3 protein: CASSRYAGMNTEAFF; CDR3 DNA: TGTGCCAGCAGCCGATACGCGGGCATGAACACTGAAGCTTTCTTT
clone size: .; V gene: TRBV28; D gene: TRBD1; J gene: TRBJ2-5; CDR3 protein: CAVGDRSETQYF; CDR3 DNA: TGTGCCGTGGGGGACAGGTCAGAGACCCAGTACTTC
clone size: many; V gene: TRBV6-1; D gene: .; J gene: TRBJ1-2; CDR3 protein: CASEGGPYGYTF; CDR3 DNA: TGTGCCAGCGAGGGGGGTCCCTATGGCTACACCTTC
clone size: many; V gene: TRBV7-8; D gene: .; J gene: TRBJ1-1; CDR3 protein: CASSRDVNTEAFF; CDR3 DNA: TGTGCCAGCAGCCGTGATGTTAACACTGAAGCTTTCTTT
clone size: .; V gene: TRBV6-5; D gene: .; J gene: TRBJ1-2; CDR3 protein: CASSDSLGGNYGYTF; CDR3 DNA: TGTGCCAGCAGTGACTCACTGGGGGGTAACTATGGCTACACCTTC
clone size: few; V gene: TRBV14; D gene: TRBD1; J gene: TRBJ1-4; CDR3 protein: CASSRGQGNEKLFF; CDR3 DNA: TGTGCCAGCAGCCGCGGACAGGGTAACGAAAAACTGTTTTTT